The clone carrying this T cell receptor beta chain has at least ten counts. As yet, its antigen is unknown. The data were taken from a study of response to subunit inactivated influenza vaccine. Study findings and constraints: After each seasonal influenza vaccination, few new T cells are recruited, the authors suggested.

TCRdb passed the RT-PCR reads through MiXCR, listing each CDR3 protein once. Among around 570,000 distinct CDR3 sequences listed, approximately 7.6% were seen once. Sequenced material: PBMCs from blood, taken roughly 24 months after vaccination. The sequence was obtained from a man in his fifties or sixties who received an inactivated influenza vaccine.

This CDR3 reads CSARRLAGGYLMTDTQYF. The CDR3 DNA follows: TGCAGTGCTAGAAGACTAGCGGGAGGTTACCTTATGACAGATACGCAGTATTTT. This sequence joins TRBV20-1 and TRBJ2-3, with 13 bases fitting TRBD2. The V and J ends lost 2 bases and 3 bases, in that order; junction bases with no gene match: 11. CDR3 length: 18 amino acids. Germline CDR1 reads DFQATT; CDR2 reads SNEGSKA (reference sequence).